This T cell receptor beta chain was observed in a study of T cell changes during pregnancy in multiple sclerosis (dated by TCRdb to about 2019). In terms of the full investigation: The study examined how the T cell repertoire changed over the course of pregnancy in women with multiple sclerosis.

The junction carries 14 bases between V and J, which are trimmed by 2 bases and 3 bases respectively. Spanning cysteine to phenylalanine, the CDR3 consists of 16 amino acids. The sequence is cut down to CDR3 DNA, 48 bases in frame from base 1. CDR1 and CDR2 are drawn from the germline V gene: SNHLY, FYNNEI. Of note for this clone: Its antigen is unknown. Base qualities are not at hand, and no much larger clone is one base apart.

The library was prepared using the immunoSEQ multiplex PCR assay. What TCRdb holds here is the immuneACCESS table cut down to in-frame rearrangements. Part of the clones is not present; checked against another copy, under half of the missing clones reflect an unresolved V gene, and the others are unexplained. Present in this sample are 50,000 to 65,000 clones, 90% of which were seen just once. 5.5% to 8% of the sample comes from the top ten. Sequencing used peripheral blood, obtained in the third trimester of pregnancy. The chain couples TRBV2 to TRBJ1-3; no D gene can be assigned with confidence. The receptor's source is a female donor in good health, enrolled as a control in a pregnancy study. The DNA reads TGTGCCAGCAGTGAAACGCGGGCTTTAGGTGGAAACACCATATATTTT. It translates to CASSETRALGGNTIYF.